This TCR beta chain originates from a study of blood T cell repertoires in COVID-19. In the study overall: Collection of acute and convalescent COVID-19 samples took place in the United States, Italy and Spain.

The method was immunoSEQ multiplex PCR; TCRdb's version includes in-frame clones alone and lacks a portion of them. The sample carries more than 250,000 clones, 70% to 90% recorded once. With 4 bases removed from V and 0 bases from J, the gap between germline ends came to 15 bases. Germline CDR1 and CDR2: SEHNR and FQNEAQ (reference sequence). The CDR3 length is 16 residues. The chain is built from TRBV7-9 and TRBJ1-1; no clear D gene. This TCR derives from a man between 18 and 29 years old with active or convalescent COVID-19. Source material: peripheral blood. The CDR3 protein is CASSYLKSFMNTEAFF. The DNA for the CDR3 is TGTGCCAGCAGCTACCTAAAATCGTTCATGAACACTGAAGCTTTCTTT.